The entry that follows covers one T cell receptor (beta chain) sequence. Its target is not known. The CDR3 runs 15 residues. Germline CDR1 reads SGHDN; CDR2 reads FVKESK. V lost 0 bases to trimming and J lost 1 base, with 9 bases between them. These data belong to a study of cytomegalovirus exposure and HLA in healthy donors. Findings of the study overall: There were a few CMV-associated chains whose specificity for CMV antigens was confirmed in vitro. An analysis that was carried out later associated about 17,000 TCR beta sequences with HLA alleles at 0.05 false discovery rate. A missense variant in DCLRE1C was later tied to TCR beta V- and J-gene trimming. Prior analysis indicated that the majority of TCR beta V segments exhibited productivity approximately 87% or approximately 30% of the time.

With 60 Vbeta and 13 Jbeta primers, the PCR was carried out. Assay: immunoSEQ multiplex PCR; the TCRdb copy retains only in-frame clones and omits some. The sample consists of around 140,000 clones, approximately 79% of them appearing once. The sequence derives from a man aged 50-59 years in good health and CMV-seropositive. Sequencing was performed on PBMCs. The chain couples TRBV14 to TRBJ1-2; D is uncertain. CDR3 bases: TGTGCCAGCAGCCAAGATCGACTCAGTAACTATGGCTACACCTTC. It yields the protein CASSQDRLSNYGYTF.